The clone carrying this TCR beta chain appeared a single time. Profiled with immunoSEQ multiplex PCR; TCRdb holds only in-frame clones, not every one. The table lists about 380,000 clones, roughly 86% of them singletons, with about 1.2% in the top ten. The source of the sample is a study of blood T cell repertoires in COVID-19. The germline gives CDR1 LNHDA, CDR2 SQIVND (reference sequence). V was pared by 5 bases and J by 2 bases, with 9 bases of the junction left unmatched. The CDR3 spans 16 residues. J is TRBJ2-7 and V is TRBV19, with 10 positions matching TRBD2. Material for sequencing was peripheral blood. This TCR was sampled from a human donor with acute or convalescent COVID-19. The donor label of this sample is uncertain. The CDR3 reads CASSPRTSGGTYEQYF. The CDR3 DNA reads as TGTGCCAGTAGTCCTCGGACTAGCGGAGGGACCTACGAGCAGTACTTC.